This paragraph reports one T cell receptor (beta chain). What it binds is not known. During colonoscopy, one to two rectal pinch biopsies were collected. Assay: immunoSEQ multiplex PCR; the TCRdb copy retains only in-frame clones and omits some. Among 15,000 or so clones listed, more than 70% were seen once. The data originate from a study of pediatric ulcerative colitis. Study results and caveats: A couple of rectal CDR3 clonotypes occurred in all ulcerative colitis patients. This repertoire reflects total lymphocytes rather than subpopulations like regulatory T cells. Blood-derived T cells may be present in rectal pinch biopsies.

Per germline, CDR1 SGHAT and CDR2 FQNNGV. The CDR3 spans 15 residues. The V gene lost 5 bases and the J gene lost 4 bases, with 17 bases spanning the gap. The material sequenced was gut tissue. This sequence was found in a boy aged 5-17 years who was a control in a study of pediatric ulcerative colitis. The chain couples TRBV11-2 to TRBJ1-2; D is unclear. The CDR3 here is CASSPLGRSVYGYTF. In nucleotides, the CDR3 is TGTGCCAGCAGCCCACTTGGGAGGTCGGTCTATGGCTACACCTTC.